This TCR beta chain is from a study of blood T cell repertoires in COVID-19. The table came from immunoSEQ multiplex PCR; TCRdb's copy has only in-frame clones and leaves some out. The sample has fewer than 250,000 clones, approximately 91% seen once; the top ten hold 0.72%. This CDR3 is 13 amino acids long. From germline, CDR1 is SNHLY and CDR2 FYNNEI. V lost 5 bases and J lost 5, with 13 bases in between. Sequencing was done on a sample of peripheral blood. V gene TRBV2 combines with J gene TRBJ2-7, with D maybe TRBD2 (5 bases). This TCR derives from a man aged 35-49 years with acute or convalescent COVID-19. The CDR3 region is CASSPTGRHEQYF. The CDR3 coding sequence is TGTGCCAGCAGTCCTACGGGGAGACACGAGCAGTACTTC.